One sample yielded the 11 T cell receptor beta chains listed below, sequenced in a study of OX40 agonist ivuxolimab in advanced cancers. Sequenced by immunoSEQ multiplex PCR; TCRdb stores in-frame clones only, minus some. The sample carries around 81,000 clones, approximately 79% recorded once. The sample consisted of CD4+ or CD8+ T cells sorted from blood, taken in a trial of the OX40 agonist ivuxolimab. The source of these receptors is an adult with an advanced solid tumor such as melanoma, head and neck, liver or kidney cancer.

This rearrangement joins TRBV15 to TRBJ2-2, with D possibly being TRBD1 (6 bases). Between the trimmed V and J ends, which lost 6 bases and 7 bases, there was a span of 18 bases. CDR1 is LNHNV and CDR2 is YYDKDF in the germline V gene (reference sequence). This CDR3 has 15 amino acids. For the CDR3, the DNA is TGTGCCACCAGTCGAGGACAGCCTTACAGCGGGGAGCTGTTTTTT. It yields the protein CATSRGQPYSGELFF.

This chain links TRBV6-1 with TRBJ2-1, with TRBD2 identical over 10 bases. Germline V gene data show CDR1 as MNHNS and CDR2 as SASEGT. Trimming cost V 6 bases and J 3 bases; bases outside gene matches: 5. This CDR3 has 15 residues. The CDR3 sequence: CASRPLAGSYNEQFF. The CDR3 coding sequence is TGTGCCAGCAGGCCACTAGCGGGGAGCTACAATGAGCAGTTCTTC.

V gene TRBV30 combines with J gene TRBJ1-5; D is undetermined. The germline V gene encodes CDR1 GTSNPN and CDR2 SVGIG (reference sequence). Trimming stripped 6 bases from V and 2 bases from J, with 11 bases between. This CDR3 spans 13 amino acids. CDR3: CACGWRGNQPQHF. In DNA form, the CDR3 reads TGTGCCTGTGGGTGGAGGGGCAATCAGCCCCAGCATTTT. Filled out from reference TRBV30 and TRBJ1-5, the complete variable domain reads SQTIHQWPATLVQPVGSPLSLECTVEGTSNPNLYWYRQAAGRGLQLLFYSVGIGQISSEVPQNLSASRPQDRQFILSSKKLLLSDSGFYLCACGWRGNQPQHFGDGTRLSIL.

The gene calls are TRBV7-2 and TRBJ2-7, with 7 bases fitting TRBD2. Trimming cost V 1 base and J 3 bases; bases outside gene matches: 9. Germline values: CDR1 SGHTA, CDR2 FQGNSA. The CDR3 covers 16 residues. This CDR3 is CASSLDGTGGFYEQYF. The CDR3 coding sequence is TGTGCCAGCAGCTTAGATGGGACCGGGGGGTTCTACGAGCAGTACTTC.

This chain links TRBV4-1 with TRBJ1-2; the D is unclear. Trimming shortened V by 0 bases and J by 4 bases, and 15 bases separated the two germline ends. CDR1 MGHRA and CDR2 YSYEKL come from the germline V gene. The CDR3 length is 16 residues. The CDR3 region is CASSQDPGPASYGYTF. DNA of the CDR3: TGCGCCAGCAGCCAAGACCCCGGACCAGCGTCCTATGGCTACACCTTC.

The chain joins TRBV15 to TRBJ2-7; D is possibly TRBD2 (5 bases). The CDR3 totals 14 residues. With 0 bases removed from V and 2 bases from J, the gap between germline ends came to 8 bases. CDR1 is LNHNV, CDR2 YYDKDF, per germline (reference sequence). The chain's CDR3 is CATSRDRAAYEQYF. DNA for the CDR3: TGTGCCACCAGCAGAGATAGAGCGGCCTACGAGCAGTACTTC.

This chain connects TRBV27 to TRBJ2-7; D possibly corresponds to TRBD1 (6 bases). Germline V gene sequence: CDR1 MNHEY, CDR2 SMNVEV (reference sequence). CDR3 length equals 16 residues. V lost 1 base and J 0 bases, leaving 13 bases between the germline ends. The CDR3 reads CASSLYLGAGSYEQYF. DNA of the CDR3: TGTGCCAGCAGTTTATATCTGGGGGCGGGCTCCTACGAGCAGTACTTC.

The rearrangement uses TRBV28 and TRBJ1-4; 8 bases agree with TRBD1. Germline loops: CDR1 MDHEN, CDR2 SYDVKM. Trimming cost V 3 bases and J 6 bases; bases outside gene matches: 12. CDR3 length: 17 residues. Here the CDR3 reads CASSLPPPTGVDEKLFF. The CDR3 coding sequence is TGTGCCAGCAGTTTGCCCCCCCCGACAGGGGTGGATGAAAAACTGTTTTTT.

This sequence joins TRBV2 and TRBJ2-5, with 7 positions matching TRBD1. There are 13 residues in the CDR3. Unmatched junction bases numbered 3, after V lost 3 bases and J lost 5 bases. The germline V gene encodes CDR1 SNHLY and CDR2 FYNNEI. The CDR3: CASSDFRGETQYF. CDR3 DNA: TGTGCCAGCAGTGATTTCAGGGGGGAGACCCAGTACTTC.

The chain recombines TRBV10-3 with TRBJ2-5, with 12 bases matching TRBD2. V was pared by 3 bases and J by 2 bases, with 7 bases of the junction left unmatched. Germline assignment: CDR1 ENHRY and CDR2 SYGVKD. The CDR3 runs to 17 residues. The CDR3: CAISDELAGGRQETQYF. The CDR3 DNA reads TGTGCCATCAGTGACGAACTAGCGGGGGGCCGACAAGAGACCCAGTACTTC.

This chain uses TRBV6-5 with TRBJ1-2; D not certain. In germline, CDR1 is MNHEY, CDR2 SVGAGI. CDR3 length equals 14 residues. Deletions cut 0 bases from V and 5 bases from J, with 10 bases between. CDR3 nucleotide sequence: TGTGCCAGCAGTTACTCGATGCAGCCATATGGCTACACCTTC. Its translation: CASSYSMQPYGYTF.